These 30 T cell receptor beta chains were sequenced from one sample in a study of human T cells and chemical hapten exposure. TCRdb reprocessed the RACE reads via MiXCR and lists one record per CDR3 protein. The sample yields about 110,000 distinct CDR3 sequences, less than 15% seen once. Time point noted: pre-sensitization, week 0. As for treatment: therapeutic diphenylcyclopropenone sensitization with weekly scalp DPC. Sample: whole blood, taken in connection with sensitization to the hapten diphenylcyclopropenone (DPC). These receptors were obtained from a woman aged 50 to 65 with alopecia areata. Some clones in this sample may be carry-over from other donors' samples.

This clonotype was seen repeatedly, ten times or more. The gene calls are TRBV20-1 and TRBJ1-5, with D possibly matching TRBD1 (5 bases). Germline assignment: CDR1 DFQATT and CDR2 SNEGSKA (reference sequence). The CDR3 is 15 residues long. Trimming took off 7 bases at V and 7 bases at J, with 23 bases between the two ends. CDR3: CSVVPGRGRLQPQHF. The DNA of the CDR3 is TGCAGTGTCGTCCCGGGGAGGGGTCGGTTACAGCCCCAGCATTTT.

This clonotype was detected a few times. The chain combines TRBV2 with TRBJ2-3, with TRBD2 matching over 8 bases. CDR1 and CDR2 from the germline V gene are SNHLY and FYNNEI. V lost 5 bases, J lost 6 bases, and 10 bases stayed unmatched. The length of the CDR3 is 15 residues. CDR3 nucleotide sequence: TGTGCCAGCAGTAAAACCGGGACTAGTGTGGATACGCAGTATTTT. Its protein is CASSKTGTSVDTQYF.

This clonotype was counted a few times. The rearrangement uses TRBV2 and TRBJ2-7; D is uncertain. The ends were cut back, 7 bases at V and 6 bases at J, with 16 bases in the middle. There are 13 residues in the CDR3. Germline loops: CDR1 SNHLY, CDR2 FYNNEI. This CDR3 reads CASTVSGGGEQYF. The DNA for the CDR3 is TGTGCCAGCACCGTCTCGGGCGGCGGCGAGCAGTACTTC.

The J gene is TRBJ2-2, the V gene TRBV4-1, with D perhaps TRBD1 (6 bases). CDR1 is MGHRA, CDR2 YSYEKL, per germline. The CDR3 runs 14 residues. With 3 bases removed from V and 4 bases from J, the gap between germline ends came to 9 bases. CDR3 DNA: TGCGCCAGCAGCCACCGGACAGTCACCGGGGAGCTGTTTTTT. It codes for CASSHRTVTGELFF.

This clonotype was counted ten times or more. V usage is TRBV21-1 and J usage is TRBJ2-7. TRBV21-1 is an annotated pseudogene. CDR3 length equals 9 residues. Here the CDR3 reads CASSYEQYF. The CDR3, as DNA: TGTGCCAGCAGCTACGAGCAGTACTTC.

This clonotype was counted many times. This chain joins TRBV12-3 or TRBV12-4 and TRBJ1-3; no firm D call. The CDR3 loop spans 15 amino acids. Trimming left V 2 bases short and J 9 bases short, with 17 bases between. The CDR3 spells CASSLRSSSDRTIYF. In nucleotides, the CDR3 is TGTGCCAGCAGTTTACGCTCCTCGTCAGATCGCACCATATATTTT.

CDR3 residues: CASGGEGQAEQYF. Here the CDR3 DNA reads TGCGCCAGCGGTGGGGAGGGCCAGGCCGAGCAGTACTTC. V usage is TRBV5-1 and J usage is TRBJ2-7; 7 nucleotides line up with TRBD2. Trimming at V came to 7 bases and at J to 6 bases, leaving 10 bases not matched to a gene. The CDR3 sequence is 13 residues long. The germline V gene has CDR1 SGHRS and CDR2 YFSETQ.

The chain employs TRBV29-1 and TRBJ2-7, with TRBD1 matching over 7 bases. Losses at the gene ends were 6 bases for V and 2 bases for J; bases not matched to a gene: 7. The CDR3 contains 13 residues. Germline V gives CDR1 SQVTM, CDR2 ANQGSEA. CDR3 amino acids: CSVRWTGTYEQYF. For the CDR3, the DNA is TGCAGCGTCCGATGGACAGGTACCTACGAGCAGTACTTC.

A few counts support this clonotype. The rearrangement joins TRBV28 to TRBJ2-5, with TRBD1 as a possible D gene (5 bases). CDR1 is MDHEN and CDR2 is SYDVKM in the germline V gene. The CDR3 extends over 13 amino acids. Trimming removed 6 bases at V and 3 bases at J, with 11 bases between. CDR3 protein: CASSLHRKETQYF. CDR3 nucleotides: TGTGCCAGCAGCCTTCACAGGAAAGAGACCCAGTACTTC.

The chain is built from TRBV29-1 and TRBJ1-2, with D possibly matching TRBD1 (6 bases). CDR3 size: 13 residues. Trimming removed 2 bases at V and 2 bases at J, with 9 bases between. Germline CDR1 is SQVTM and CDR2 is ANQGSEA. CDR3 residues: CSVETGSNYGYTF. The CDR3 DNA reads as TGCAGCGTTGAAACAGGGAGCAACTATGGCTACACCTTC.

There are many counts of this clonotype. CDR3 DNA: TGTGCCAGCAAAAGGGGCCTCTACAATGAGCAGTTCTTC. This translates into CASKRGLYNEQFF. This rearrangement joins TRBV2 to TRBJ2-1; TRBD1 is a possible D gene (5 bases). V lost 7 bases and J lost 3, with 10 bases in between. The CDR3 spans 13 residues. Looked up from germline, CDR1 is SNHLY and CDR2 is FYNNEI.

This clonotype was counted only a few times. The chain couples TRBV28 to TRBJ2-1, with TRBD2 identical over 12 bases. Trimming took 3 bases from V and 3 from J; bases not matched to a gene: 6. The CDR3 loop spans 17 amino acids. Germline assignment: CDR1 MDHEN and CDR2 SYDVKM. CDR3 nucleotides: TGTGCCAGCAGTTTGGTGACTAGCGGGAGTATCTACAATGAGCAGTTCTTC. Translation gives CASSLVTSGSIYNEQFF.

With regard to this clonotype: A much bigger clone sits one base away, suggesting this may be a read error. This chain uses TRBV11-2 with TRBJ1-1; unclear D gene. The CDR3 is 16 amino acids. Trimming left V 3 bases short and J 1 base short, with 15 bases between. Germline V CDR1 and CDR2: SGHAT, FQNNGV. CDR3 DNA: TGTGCCAGCAGCTTCCCACCCGGGCCTTCGAACACTGAAGCTTTCTTT. It yields the protein CASSFPPGPSNTEAFF.

The chain uses TRBV9 and TRBJ2-1; 9 bases map to TRBD2. Germline V gives CDR1 SGDLS, CDR2 YYNGEE. V dropped 0 bases and J dropped 7; count of bases not matched to a gene: 2. The CDR3 extends over 14 amino acids. CDR3 sequence reads: CASSVGSGSNEQFF. Written as DNA, the CDR3 is TGTGCCAGCAGCGTAGGTAGCGGGAGTAATGAGCAGTTCTTC.

The chain links TRBV5-1 to TRBJ2-3; 11 bases match TRBD2. The CDR3 has 15 amino acids. Germline V gives CDR1 SGHRS, CDR2 YFSETQ. V shed 4 bases and J 3 bases; nucleotides not matched to a gene: 4. The DNA of the CDR3 is TGCGCCAGCAGCACTAGCGGGAGACTAACAGATACGCAGTATTTT. Its translation is CASSTSGRLTDTQYF. The full variable domain, its missing parts supplied by reference TRBV5-1 and TRBJ2-3, is KAGVTQTPRYLIKTRGQQVTLSCSPISGHRSVSWYQQTPGQGLQFLFEYFSETQRNKGNFPGRFSGRQFSNSRSEMNVSTLELGDSALYLCASSTSGRLTDTQYFGPGTRLTVL.

This clonotype was observed at least ten times. This chain links TRBV2 with TRBJ1-6; TRBD1 might be the D (5 bases). The V end was cut by 6 bases, the J end by 9 bases, with 15 bases between. The CDR3 has 14 amino acids. The germline V gene has CDR1 SNHLY and CDR2 FYNNEI. CDR3 sequence (DNA): TGTGCCAGCAGGGGGACGGGGACGGGTTCACCCCTCCACTTT. It codes for CASRGTGTGSPLHF.

This clonotype was found a few times. The chain employs TRBV19 and TRBJ2-3, with D possibly being TRBD1 (5 bases). The germline V and J ends were trimmed by 6 bases and 1 base, with 8 bases remaining between them. CDR3 length equals 13 residues. Germline loops: CDR1 LNHDA, CDR2 SQIVND (reference sequence). The chain's CDR3 is CASRATGTDTQYF. CDR3 DNA: TGTGCCAGTAGAGCGACAGGCACAGATACGCAGTATTTT. The full variable domain, with the rest looked up from reference TRBV19 and TRBJ2-3, is DGGITQSPKYLFRKEGQNVTLSCEQNLNHDAMYWYRQDPGQGLRLIYYSQIVNDFQKGDIAEGYSVSREKKESFPLTVTSAQKNPTAFYLCASRATGTDTQYFGPGTRLTVL.

CDR3 bases: TGTGCCAGCAGCCAAGCGGGGCCCCTAGAGACCCAGTACTTC. Translated, it gives CASSQAGPLETQYF. The chain combines TRBV25-1 with TRBJ2-5; 7 nucleotides line up with TRBD2. V gave up 6 bases and J gave up 4 bases; unmatched junction bases: 8. The CDR3 covers 14 residues. CDR1 and CDR2 from the germline V gene are MGHDK and SYGVNS.

The chain carries TRBV28 and TRBJ1-4; D is perhaps TRBD1 (6 bases). This CDR3 spans 14 amino acids. Trimming shortened V by 3 bases and J by 4 bases, and 9 bases separated the two germline ends. Germline loops: CDR1 MDHEN, CDR2 SYDVKM. This CDR3 is CASSFAQGNEKLFF. CDR3 nucleotide sequence: TGTGCCAGCAGTTTTGCACAGGGTAATGAAAAACTGTTTTTT.

The chain uses TRBV3-1 and TRBJ1-5; D unresolved. Germline assignment: CDR1 LGHDT and CDR2 YNNKEL (reference sequence). There are 13 residues in the CDR3. The V gene lost 2 bases and the J gene lost 5 bases, with 7 bases spanning the gap. CDR3 sequence reads: CASSQNIYQPQHF. In DNA, the CDR3 is TGTGCCAGCAGCCAAAATATCTATCAGCCCCAGCATTTT.

This clonotype was counted ten times or more. The chain uses TRBV18 and TRBJ1-1; D remains ambiguous. The length of the CDR3 is 16 residues. V shed 5 bases and J shed 0 bases, with 16 bases lying between them. Per germline, CDR1 KGHSH and CDR2 LQKENI. Written as DNA, the CDR3 is TGTGCCAGCTCAACTTCGGCAAAGGGAATGAACACTGAAGCTTTCTTT. Its translation is CASSTSAKGMNTEAFF. Full variable domain (rest looked up from reference TRBV18 and TRBJ1-1): NAGVMQNPRHLVRRRGQEARLRCSPMKGHSHVYWYRQLPEEGLKFMVYLQKENIIDESGMPKERFSAEFPKEGPSILRIQQVVRGDSAAYFCASSTSAKGMNTEAFFGQGTRLTVV.

The V call is TRBV11-1, the J call TRBJ2-5, with no clear D. The CDR3 contains 13 residues. From germline, CDR1 is SGHAT and CDR2 FQDESV (reference sequence). Trimming removed 8 bases at V and 1 base at J, with 11 bases between. This CDR3 is CASSRACQETQYF. CDR3 bases: TGTGCCAGCTCCCGGGCATGCCAAGAGACCCAGTACTTC.

This clonotype came up a few times. This chain joins TRBV29-1 and TRBJ2-7; the match to TRBD2 covers 8 bases. The CDR3 contains 14 residues. The germline CDR1 and CDR2 sequences are SQVTM and ANQGSEA. Trimming removed 6 bases from V and 2 bases from J; junction bases left unmatched: 9. The CDR3 DNA reads TGCAGCGTGGCCCCCGGGACTAGGACCTACGAGCAGTACTTC. This sequence encodes CSVAPGTRTYEQYF.

There are a few counts of this clonotype. The chain links TRBV6-2 or TRBV6-3 to TRBJ2-3; TRBD2 agrees at 15 bases. The germline V gene encodes CDR1 MNHEY and CDR2 SVGEGT. Trimming took 5 bases from V and 0 from J; bases not matched to a gene: 3. The CDR3 sequence is 17 residues long. CDR3 bases: TGTGCCAGCAGTGGACTAGCGGGGGGGCCGAGCACAGATACGCAGTATTTT. Its protein product is CASSGLAGGPSTDTQYF.

The V call is TRBV9, the J call TRBJ2-6, with D perhaps TRBD1 (5 bases). V gave up 0 bases and J gave up 0 bases, with 7 bases separating them. The germline V gene encodes CDR1 SGDLS and CDR2 YYNGEE. The length of the CDR3 is 16 residues. The CDR3 DNA follows: TGTGCCAGCAGCGTAGCAGGGATCTCTGGGGCCAACGTCCTGACTTTC. Protein sequence: CASSVAGISGANVLTF.

The gene calls are TRBV28 and TRBJ2-1, with D possibly matching TRBD1 (5 bases). The germline gives CDR1 MDHEN, CDR2 SYDVKM. This CDR3 comprises 13 residues. Trimming cost V 2 bases and J 5 bases, with 7 bases left between them. CDR3 sequence (DNA): TGTGCCAGCAGTTTAGTAGGGGACAATGAGCAGTTCTTC. Encoded protein: CASSLVGDNEQFF.

The table lists this clonotype with a few counts. The chain uses TRBV2 and TRBJ2-7; possibly TRBD1 or TRBD2 for D (5 bases each). In germline, CDR1 is SNHLY, CDR2 FYNNEI. The CDR3 contains 15 residues. Between the trimmed V and J ends, which lost 6 bases and 2 bases, there was a span of 17 bases. This CDR3 is CASSYRRDGAYEQYF. CDR3 nucleotides: TGTGCCAGCAGCTACCGTCGGGACGGAGCCTACGAGCAGTACTTC.

For this clonotype: A much larger clone differs from this one at a single base, so this may be a read error. The chain uses TRBV29-1 and TRBJ2-3; possibly TRBD2 for D (5 bases). The V end lost 7 bases, the J end lost 0 bases, and 5 bases lay between the germline ends. Germline CDR1 is SQVTM and CDR2 is ANQGSEA. The CDR3 extends over 11 amino acids. The CDR3, as DNA: TGCAGCGGCGGGAGCACAGATACGCAGTATTTT. Its translation: CSGGSTDTQYF.

This clonotype has at least ten counts. This CDR3 reads CASSLPLGTSNNEQFF. CDR3 coding DNA: TGTGCCAGCAGCTTACCCCTGGGGACTAGCAACAATGAGCAGTTCTTC. The chain has TRBV5-5 and TRBJ2-1, with TRBD2 matching over 9 bases. Germline CDR1 and CDR2: SGHKS and YYEKEE (reference sequence). V lost 2 bases to trimming and J lost 5 bases; unmatched junction nucleotides: 8. This CDR3 is built from 16 residues. The whole variable domain, filled in from reference TRBV5-5 and TRBJ2-1, reads DAGVTQSPTHLIKTRGQQVTLRCSPISGHKSVSWYQQVLGQGPQFIFQYYEKEERGRGNFPDRFSARQFPNYSSELNVNALLLGDSALYLCASSLPLGTSNNEQFFGPGTRLTVL.

V gene TRBV4-1 combines with J gene TRBJ1-1; TRBD1 matches at 8 bases. The ends lost 3 bases at V and 7 bases at J; junction bases unmatched: 13. CDR1 is MGHRA and CDR2 is YSYEKL in the germline V gene. The CDR3 is made up of 16 amino acids. In nucleotides, the CDR3 is TGCGCCAGCAGCCACTTTGGGACAGGCTGGGTTAGTGAAGCTTTCTTT. Its translation is CASSHFGTGWVSEAFF.